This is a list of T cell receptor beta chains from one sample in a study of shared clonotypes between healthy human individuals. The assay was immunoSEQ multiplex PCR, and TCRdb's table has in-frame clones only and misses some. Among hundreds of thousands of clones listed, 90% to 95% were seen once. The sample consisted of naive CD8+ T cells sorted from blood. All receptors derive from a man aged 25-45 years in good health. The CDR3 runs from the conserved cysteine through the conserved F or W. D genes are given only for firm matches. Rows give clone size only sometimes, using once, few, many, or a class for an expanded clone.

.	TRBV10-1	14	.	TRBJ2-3	CASSSERATDTQYF	TGCGCCAGCAGTAGTGAGCGGGCCACAGATACGCAGTATTTT
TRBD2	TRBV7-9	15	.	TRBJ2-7	CASSLSQTSAYEQYF	TGTGCCAGCAGCTTATCCCAGACTAGCGCCTACGAGCAGTACTTC
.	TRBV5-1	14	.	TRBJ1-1	CASSAGGVTPEAFF	TGCGCCAGCAGCGCCGGAGGGGTAACCCCTGAAGCTTTCTTT
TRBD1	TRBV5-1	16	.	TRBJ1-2	CASSPRGGTGLGGYTF	TGCGCCAGCAGCCCGAGGGGCGGGACAGGGTTAGGCGGCTACACCTTC
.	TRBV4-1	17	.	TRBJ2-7	CASSQETGPYVTYEQYF	TGCGCCAGCAGCCAAGAGACAGGCCCGTATGTAACCTACGAGCAGTACTTC
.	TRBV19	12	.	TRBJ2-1	CASSLAYNEQFF	TGTGCCAGTAGCTTAGCGTACAATGAGCAGTTCTTC
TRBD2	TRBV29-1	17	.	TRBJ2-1	CSVERTSGQETYNEQFF	TGCAGCGTTGAGCGGACTAGCGGCCAAGAAACCTACAATGAGCAGTTCTTC
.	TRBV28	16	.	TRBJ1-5	CASSLTGSAGDQPQHF	TGTGCCAGCAGTTTAACGGGGAGCGCCGGGGATCAGCCCCAGCATTTT
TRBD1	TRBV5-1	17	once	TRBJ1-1	CASSSPPSQGMTTEAFF	TGCGCCAGCAGCTCGCCCCCGTCACAGGGGATGACCACTGAAGCTTTCTTT
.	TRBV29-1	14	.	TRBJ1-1	CSVEGTDNNTEAFF	TGCAGCGTTGAAGGGACGGATAACAACACTGAAGCTTTCTTT
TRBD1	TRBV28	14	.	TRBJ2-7	CASSLEGTDYEQYF	TGTGCCAGCAGTTTAGAAGGGACAGACTACGAGCAGTACTTC
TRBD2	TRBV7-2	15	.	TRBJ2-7	CASSPPGTSGYEQYF	TGTGCCAGCAGCCCCCCGGGGACTAGCGGCTACGAGCAGTACTTC
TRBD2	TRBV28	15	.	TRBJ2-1	CASSLLAGGRDEQFF	TGTGCCAGCAGCCTACTAGCGGGAGGTCGGGATGAGCAGTTCTTC
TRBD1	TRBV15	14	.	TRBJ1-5	CATSIIQGSQPQHF	TGTGCCACCAGCATAATACAGGGGAGTCAGCCCCAGCATTTT
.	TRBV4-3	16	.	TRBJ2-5	CASSQVTGSYQETQYF	TGCGCCAGCAGCCAAGTTACAGGGTCGTACCAAGAGACCCAGTACTTC
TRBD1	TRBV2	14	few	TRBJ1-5	CASRKTGLQQPQHF	TGTGCCAGCAGAAAGACAGGGCTACAGCAGCCCCAGCATTTT